The TCR beta chain under discussion was sequenced for a study of siplizumab effects on memory and regulatory T cells. Here immunoSEQ multiplex PCR was the method, and the copy in TCRdb shows in-frame clones only, minus some. The sample holds 85,000 to 130,000 clones, just over 90% seen once. The CDR3 runs 15 residues. Germline V gene lookup returns CDR1 SGHRS and CDR2 YFSETQ. With V trimmed by 3 bases and J by 5 bases, 9 bases remained unmatched. Details on this clone: Its cognate antigen is unknown.

Study-wide results and limits: A small minority of alloreactive clones were mapped to unstimulated subsets. Where siplizumab was present, mappable alloreactive CD4+ clones averaged about 67% Treg-derived, compared with around 27% in controls. Naive T cells seemed more diverse than memory cells and seemed major alloresponse contributors.

This sequence joins TRBV5-1 and TRBJ2-7; 9 bases are shared with TRBD1. The specimen sequenced was Tregs sorted from blood. This receptor was identified in a human donor in good health. This chain's CDR3 is CASSSPGTGRHEQYF. In DNA form, the CDR3 reads TGCGCCAGCAGCTCCCCGGGGACAGGGCGCCACGAGCAGTACTTC.